This passage covers 30 T cell receptor beta chains from one sample sequenced in a study of breast tumors, draining lymph nodes, adjacent tissues (dated by TCRdb to the mid-2010s). The library was made by multiplex PCR. Data came from an Illumina HiSeq 2000. TCRdb reprocessed the public reads (quality trimming at Q25 with fastp, clone calling with MiXCR) and kept in-frame beta chains. Each record represents a unique CDR3 protein, reported with the most common genes and DNA among its rows. The sample table holds under 350,000 distinct CDR3 sequences, of which more than 30% were seen once. The top ten clones comprise 1.1% of the sample. The lymph node samples were taken from the axillary draining lymph nodes of breast cancer patients. Sequences were obtained from axillary lymph node tissue. The receptor source for this set is a female donor with breast cancer. Some clones in this sample may be carry-over from other donors' samples.

This clonotype was observed many times. V and J are TRBV20-1 and TRBJ2-7; maybe TRBD1 (6 bases). Looked up from germline, CDR1 is DFQATT and CDR2 is SNEGSKA (reference sequence). This CDR3 region has 13 residues. Trimming took off 6 bases at V and 3 bases at J, with 15 bases between the two ends. CDR3 in DNA: TGCAGTGCCACTTTAGGGGGAGTCTACGAGCAGTACTTC. Protein product: CSATLGGVYEQYF.

About this clonotype itself: With a much larger clone just one base away, this may be a read error. A read error is likely, as this CDR3 ends without the conserved phenylalanine or tryptophan. CDR3: CSARDGQQGAVYGYTL. CDR3 DNA: TGCAGTGCTAGAGACGGGCAACAGGGGGCTGTCTATGGCTACACCCTC. This chain links TRBV20-1 with TRBJ1-2; 9 bases align to TRBD1. The CDR3 runs to 16 residues. Trimming cost V 0 bases and J 4 bases; bases outside gene matches: 9. Germline V gene lookup returns CDR1 DFQATT and CDR2 SNEGSKA (reference sequence).

This clonotype was detected ten times or more. The chain employs TRBV5-1 and TRBJ2-1, with D hard to call. CDR1 is SGHRS, CDR2 YFSETQ, per germline. The CDR3 sequence is 12 residues long. Trimming pared 0 bases from V and 8 bases from J, leaving 6 bases between. The CDR3 here is CASSLVGHEQFF. In nucleotides, the CDR3 is TGCGCCAGCAGCTTGGTTGGGCATGAGCAGTTCTTC.

In the case of this clonotype: A read error may be the cause here, since a much bigger clone is one base away. Given the absence of the conserved phenylalanine or tryptophan at the CDR3 end, a read error is likely. The chain has TRBV30 and TRBJ1-2; D gene unclear. V lost 5 bases and J lost 2, with 9 bases in between. Germline CDR1 and CDR2: GTSNPN and SVGIG (reference sequence). The CDR3 is made up of 12 amino acids. CDR3: CAWDDQNYGYTL. The CDR3, as DNA: TGTGCCTGGGACGATCAAAACTATGGCTACACCCTC.

This clonotype was observed many times. The V call is TRBV20-1, the J call TRBJ2-7, with 7 bases matching TRBD2. TRBJ2-1 explains the end of the DNA better; the J call may be wrong. The germline gives CDR1 DFQATT, CDR2 SNEGSKA (reference sequence). The CDR3 runs to 13 residues. DNA of the CDR3: TGCAGTGCTCCTTTAGCGGGTCTCCTAGGGCAGTTCTTC. Protein sequence: CSAPLAGLLGQFF.

This clonotype was counted a few times. This clone may be a read error of a much larger clone one base away. The chain carries TRBV20-1 and TRBJ2-7; TRBD1 aligns across 10 bases. The CDR3 spans 15 residues. Germline CDR1 and CDR2: DFQATT and SNEGSKA (reference sequence). The CDR3 DNA reads as TGCAGTGCTAGAGCCGCCGGGACAGGGGCCCACGGGAGTAGGTTC. It codes for CSARAAGTGAHGSRF.

The chain links TRBV7-9 to TRBJ1-2; 7 bases fit TRBD1. CDR1 and CDR2 from the germline V gene are SEHNR and FQNEAQ (reference sequence). V trimming: 2 bases; J trimming: 6 bases; junction bases outside the gene matches: 12. The CDR3 runs 16 residues. The CDR3 loop is CASSLTGQSTANGYTF. DNA of the CDR3: TGTGCCAGCAGCTTAACGGGACAGTCCACGGCAAATGGCTACACCTTC. Full variable domain (rest looked up from reference TRBV7-9 and TRBJ1-2): DTGVSQNPRHKITKRGQNVTFRCDPISEHNRLYWYRQTLGQGPEFLTYFQNEAQLEKSRLLSDRFSAERPKGSFSTLEIQRTEQGDSAMYLCASSLTGQSTANGYTFGSGTRLTVV.

This clonotype was counted at least ten times. The chain is built from TRBV20-1 and TRBJ2-7; 12 bases line up with TRBD2. Germline CDR1 reads DFQATT; CDR2 reads SNEGSKA (reference sequence). CDR3 length: 13 amino acids. Trimming took 6 bases from V and 4 from J; bases not matched to a gene: 4. The CDR3 sequence is CSARTSGAYEQYF. Here the CDR3 DNA reads TGCAGTGCCCGGACTAGCGGGGCTTACGAGCAGTACTTC.

This clonotype was picked up many times. DNA of the CDR3: TGTGCCACCAGCAGAGATGTGGGGGTAGGGCAGCCCCAGCATTTT. This codes for CATSRDVGVGQPQHF. The chain has TRBV15 and TRBJ1-5; TRBD1 is a possible D gene (5 bases). The germline V and J ends were trimmed by 0 bases and 7 bases, with 13 bases remaining between them. CDR1 LNHNV and CDR2 YYDKDF come from the germline V gene (reference sequence). The CDR3 covers 15 residues.

This clonotype was seen once. J is TRBJ2-7 and V is TRBV7-2, with TRBD2 matching over 9 bases. The better agreement between TRBJ2-3 and the DNA end casts doubt on the J call. The CDR3 loop spans 16 amino acids. Germline V gives CDR1 SGHTA, CDR2 FQGNSA. CDR3 sequence reads: CASSLELAGDSYEQYF. The CDR3 DNA follows: TGTGCCAGCAGCTTAGAATTAGCGGGAGACTCCTACGAGCAGTATTTT.

This clonotype was picked up many times. The J gene is TRBJ2-3, the V gene TRBV5-1, with 7 positions matching TRBD2. Germline CDR1 is SGHRS and CDR2 is YFSETQ. V lost 5 bases and J lost 0; bases outside the gene matches: 3. The CDR3 is 14 residues long. The CDR3 loop is CASRTGGSTDTQYF. In nucleotides, the CDR3 is TGCGCCAGCAGGACGGGGGGAAGCACAGATACGCAGTATTTT.

The chain couples TRBV29-1 to TRBJ1-2; 8 nucleotides line up with TRBD1. The CDR3 sequence is 13 residues long. V lost 4 bases and J lost 5; bases outside the gene matches: 6. CDR1 and CDR2 (germline): SQVTM, ANQGSEA. The CDR3 DNA follows: TGCAGCGTTGTCCCGGGACAGGCTTATGGCTACACCTTC. Translation: CSVVPGQAYGYTF.

This clonotype was picked up a small number of times. The V gene is TRBV5-1, the J gene TRBJ2-5; the D is unclear. Trimming removed 3 bases at V and 4 bases at J, with 19 bases between. Looked up from germline, CDR1 is SGHRS and CDR2 is YFSETQ. The CDR3 consists of 16 residues. The DNA for the CDR3 is TGCGCCAGCAGCTGGAACTTAGGTTCAGGTCGAGAGACCCAGTACTTC. Translating it yields CASSWNLGSGRETQYF.

There are many counts of this clonotype. Here the CDR3 DNA reads TGCAGTGCTAGTCGGACTCTAATGACAGATACGCAGTATTTT. Its translation: CSASRTLMTDTQYF. The gene calls are TRBV20-1 and TRBJ2-3; perhaps TRBD2 as D (5 bases). Germline V gene lookup returns CDR1 DFQATT and CDR2 SNEGSKA (reference sequence). The length of the CDR3 is 14 residues. V shed 3 bases and J shed 3 bases, with 13 bases lying between them.

This clonotype showed up many times. With a much larger clone just one base away, this may be a read error. V and J are TRBV7-9 and TRBJ1-3; 10 bases map to TRBD1. Germline CDR1 reads SEHNR; CDR2 reads FQNEAQ (reference sequence). Germline trimming cut 4 bases from V and 3 bases from J; bases unmatched to any gene: 0. The CDR3 consists of 14 residues. The CDR3 bases are TGTGCCAGCAGCTGGACAGGGGGTGGAAACACCATATATTTT. This gives the protein CASSWTGGGNTIYF.

This clonotype turned up a few times. Being one base from a much bigger clone, this may be a read error. The CDR3: CASSFIGGSEQYF. The CDR3 DNA sequence: TGTGCCAGCAGCTTCATCGGCGGTTCCGAGCAGTACTTC. The genes are TRBV11-3 and TRBJ2-7, with no clear D. The V and J ends lost 3 bases and 6 bases respectively, with 12 bases between them. The germline V gene encodes CDR1 SGHNT and CDR2 YENEEA. The CDR3 is made up of 13 amino acids.

In its sample, this clonotype was seen many times. V is TRBV7-2 and J is TRBJ2-7, with TRBD1 identical over 7 bases. The V and J ends lost 2 bases and 5 bases, in that order; junction bases with no gene match: 9. The CDR3 sequence is 15 residues long. Germline loops: CDR1 SGHTA, CDR2 FQGNSA. CDR3 loop: CASSLFSQGLDEQYF. The CDR3 nucleotides are TGTGCCAGCAGCTTATTTTCACAGGGGCTGGACGAGCAGTACTTC.

This clonotype occurred many times. The rearrangement uses TRBV19 and TRBJ1-3; D perhaps matches TRBD1 (5 bases). This CDR3 comprises 14 residues. Germline V gene data show CDR1 as LNHDA and CDR2 as SQIVND (reference sequence). Trimming shortened V by 6 bases and J by 0 bases, and 9 bases separated the two germline ends. CDR3 in amino acids: CASSGQISGNTIYF. CDR3 DNA sequence: TGTGCCAGTAGCGGACAAATCTCTGGAAACACCATATATTTT.

Concerning this clonotype itself: Just one base apart from a much larger clone, this may be a read error. The rearrangement links TRBV7-7 to TRBJ2-5; 10 nucleotides agree with TRBD2. The CDR3 consists of 15 residues. Germline V gene data show CDR1 as SSHAT and CDR2 as FNYEAQ (reference sequence). CDR3 sequence: CASSPSPSGRETQYF. In DNA form, the CDR3 reads TGTGCTAGCAGTCCATCCCCTAGCGGGAGAGAGACCCAGTACTTC. The variable domain in full, completed from reference TRBV7-7 and TRBJ2-5, reads GAGVSQSPRYKVTKRGQDVTLRCDPISSHATLYWYQQALGQGPEFLTYFNYEAQPDKSGLPSDRFSAERPEGSISTLTIQRTEQRDSAMYRCASSPSPSGRETQYFGPGTRLLVL.

On this clonotype: The conserved phenylalanine or tryptophan normally closing the CDR3 is absent here, so this likely arose from a read error. The J gene is TRBJ2-1, the V gene TRBV11-2; D is ambiguous. V lost 5 bases to trimming and J lost 5 bases, with 10 bases between them. The CDR3 runs to 13 residues. Germline V gene data show CDR1 as SGHAT and CDR2 as FQNNGV. CDR3 in DNA: TGTGCCAGCAGCCCCGGCCAGAACAATGAGCAGTTCTCC. The encoded protein is CASSPGQNNEQFS.

This chain joins TRBV6-6 and TRBJ2-1; TRBD1 aligns across 7 bases. Germline loops: CDR1 MNHNY, CDR2 SVGAGI (reference sequence). The CDR3 runs 17 residues. The trim removed 2 bases at V and 7 bases at J, leaving 14 bases unmatched. This chain's CDR3 is CASSYVSGRGSRNEQFF. The CDR3, as DNA: TGTGCCAGCAGTTACGTTTCGGGCAGGGGGTCGCGGAATGAGCAGTTCTTC.

This clonotype was recorded at least ten times. This sequence joins TRBV12-3 or TRBV12-4 and TRBJ2-1; the D is unclear. The V and J ends lost 8 bases and 8 bases respectively, with 13 bases between them. The length of the CDR3 is 12 residues. This CDR3 reads CASVASGDEQFF. The CDR3 DNA reads TGTGCCAGCGTCGCCTCTGGCGATGAGCAGTTCTTC.

Comments on this clonotype: An end of the junction differs from the germline gene, which may be a read error. The CDR3 DNA follows: TGCAGTGCACCGGGATATGGTTCAGATACGCAGTGTTTC. It specifies CSAPGYGSDTQCF. The chain combines TRBV20-1 with TRBJ2-3; D is perhaps TRBD2 (5 bases). Germline V CDR1 and CDR2: DFQATT, SNEGSKA (reference sequence). The CDR3 spans 13 residues.

This clonotype was picked up many times. V is TRBV20-1 and J is TRBJ2-2, with 14 positions matching TRBD2. The CDR3 length is 16 residues. V lost 7 bases, J lost 7 bases, and 11 bases stayed unmatched. The germline V gene encodes CDR1 DFQATT and CDR2 SNEGSKA (reference sequence). This CDR3 reads CSVPGLAGVEGGELFF. Here the CDR3 DNA reads TGCAGTGTTCCGGGACTAGCGGGAGTGGAGGGCGGGGAGCTGTTTTTT.

Concerning this clonotype itself: This sequence may be a read error, since a much larger clone differs from it by one base. V gene TRBV10-3 combines with J gene TRBJ2-1, with no clear D. Germline CDR1 reads ENHRY; CDR2 reads SYGVKD. The CDR3 totals 16 residues. The CDR3 nucleotides read TGTGCCATCAGTGGGGTTAGCTTCGACTCCTACAGTGAGCAGTTCTTC. Its protein product is CAISGVSFDSYSEQFF.

Only a few counts were recorded for this clonotype. The chain couples TRBV6-1 to TRBJ2-1; a possible D gene is TRBD2 (7 bases). The CDR3 loop spans 15 amino acids. The germline V gene has CDR1 MNHNS and CDR2 SASEGT. The germline V and J ends were trimmed by 7 bases and 6 bases, with 19 bases remaining between them. The CDR3, as DNA: TGTGCCAGCACCATACTAGGGGGGAGGGGCAATGAGCAGTTCTTC. Translated: CASTILGGRGNEQFF.

This clonotype was counted between two and nine times. The genes are TRBV6-6 and TRBJ2-6; 8 bases are shared with TRBD2. The germline CDR1 and CDR2 sequences are MNHNY and SVGAGI (reference sequence). The V gene end was trimmed by 5 bases and the J gene end by 1 base; junction bases not matched to a gene: 7. This CDR3 region has 17 residues. The chain's CDR3 is CASSTPGGASGANVLTF. Written as DNA, the CDR3 is TGTGCCAGCAGTACCCCCGGGGGGGCTTCTGGGGCCAACGTCCTGACTTTC.

This clonotype was detected many times. The CDR3 nucleotides read TGTGCCACCTCCGACGGGGGTTACGAGCAGTACTTC. The encoded protein is CATSDGGYEQYF. V usage is TRBV15 and J usage is TRBJ2-7; tentative D call: TRBD2 (6 bases). Germline CDR1 and CDR2: LNHNV and YYDKDF (reference sequence). The CDR3 length is 12 residues. The ends were cut back, 8 bases at V and 4 bases at J, with 12 bases in the middle. Based on the CDR3 plus reference TRBV15 and TRBJ2-7, the full variable domain is DAMVIQNPRYQVTQFGKPVTLSCSQTLNHNVMYWYQQKSSQAPKLLFHYYDKDFNNEADTPDNFQSRRPNTSFCFLDIRSPGLGDTAMYLCATSDGGYEQYFGPGTRLTVT.

Worth noting for this clonotype: Mismatch with germline at one junction end may stem from a read error. V and J are TRBV7-6 and TRBJ2-3, with no clear D. The CDR3 length is 14 residues. The germline CDR1 and CDR2 sequences are SGHVS and FNYEAQ. This CDR3 reads CAGSLVDLGDTQYF. The CDR3 bases are TGTGCCGGCAGCTTAGTGGATCTGGGGGATACGCAGTATTTT.

Many counts were recorded for this clonotype. The CDR3 nucleotides are TGCGCCAGCAGCCAAGTCGCGAACACCGGGGAGCTGTTTTTT. It translates to CASSQVANTGELFF. The V and J genes are TRBV4-1 and TRBJ2-2; D gene uncertain. Trimming shortened V by 1 base and J by 0 bases, and 3 bases separated the two germline ends. The CDR3 length is 14 residues. The germline gives CDR1 MGHRA, CDR2 YSYEKL.